The 25 T cell receptor beta chains below all came from one sample that was sequenced in a study of blood T cell repertoires in COVID-19. Clones were sequenced by immunoSEQ multiplex PCR, and TCRdb holds only the in-frame ones, with some missing. The sample contains hundreds of thousands of clones, under 90% of which appear only once. The specimen sequenced was peripheral blood. The receptors shown here come from a man aged 25 to 40 with active or convalescent COVID-19.

The chain has TRBV7-2 and TRBJ2-5; 8 bases agree with TRBD2. The CDR3 loop spans 16 amino acids. Germline V gene data show CDR1 as SGHTA and CDR2 as FQGNSA. The J segment lost 5 bases and the V segment lost 5 bases, leaving 13 bases of the junction unmatched. The CDR3, as DNA: TGTGCCAGCAGCGCACGGACTAGCCCAGGGAGGGAGACCCAGTACTTC. This translates into CASSARTSPGRETQYF. The full variable domain, completed using reference TRBV7-2 and TRBJ2-5, is GAGVSQSPSNKVTEKGKDVELRCDPISGHTALYWYRQSLGQGLEFLIYFQGNSAPDKSGLPSDRFSAERTGGSVSTLTIQRTQQEDSAVYLCASSARTSPGRETQYFGPGTRLLVL.

The chain carries TRBV9 and TRBJ1-1, with D tentatively TRBD1 (5 bases). The germline V gene has CDR1 SGDLS and CDR2 YYNGEE. V lost 2 bases, J lost 4 bases, and 12 bases lay in between. The CDR3 contains 14 residues. The CDR3 nucleotides read TGTGCCAGCAGCGTCGATCAGGGAACCACTGAAGCTTTCTTT. The encoded protein is CASSVDQGTTEAFF.

This rearrangement joins TRBV19 to TRBJ1-1, with D maybe TRBD1 (6 bases). Germline-derived CDR1 and CDR2 are LNHDA and SQIVND (reference sequence). Trimming removed 7 bases at V and 4 bases at J, with 13 bases between. The CDR3 is 13 amino acids. This CDR3 is CASTLTGITEAFF. The CDR3 bases are TGTGCCAGTACCCTCACAGGGATCACTGAAGCTTTCTTT.

J is TRBJ2-1 and V is TRBV15; perhaps TRBD2 as D (5 bases). V lost 5 bases, J lost 0 bases, and 14 bases lay in between. CDR1 and CDR2 (germline): LNHNV, YYDKDF (reference sequence). The CDR3 sequence is 16 residues long. The CDR3 loop is CATSVGAGSSYNEQFF. DNA of the CDR3: TGTGCCACCAGCGTCGGCGCGGGCAGCTCCTACAATGAGCAGTTCTTC.

V usage is TRBV6-4 and J usage is TRBJ1-1, with TRBD1 matching over 7 bases. V gave up 4 bases and J gave up 2 bases; unmatched junction bases: 7. This CDR3 spans 15 amino acids. CDR1 is MRHNA and CDR2 is SNTAGT in the germline V gene. This CDR3 reads CASSVSGQFNTEAFF. CDR3 in DNA: TGTGCCAGCAGTGTATCGGGACAGTTTAACACTGAAGCTTTCTTT.

The V call is TRBV6-5, the J call TRBJ1-1; no firm D call. The CDR3 is made up of 15 amino acids. CDR1 is MNHEY and CDR2 is SVGAGI in the germline V gene. Trimming took 5 bases from V and 6 from J, leaving 19 bases between them. The CDR3 here is CASSPREVRNPEAFF. In DNA form, the CDR3 reads TGTGCCAGCAGTCCCCGGGAGGTTCGGAATCCTGAAGCTTTCTTT.

This clone was detected many times. This sequence joins TRBV4-3 and TRBJ1-2, with D possibly being TRBD1 (5 bases). The CDR3 contains 15 residues. V was cut by 0 bases and J by 9 bases, with 17 bases left in between. Germline CDR1 is LGHNA and CDR2 is YSLEER. CDR3 DNA: TGCGCCAGCAGCCAAGAAGCCCGAGCTAAGGGGAGCTACACCTTC. Amino acid sequence: CASSQEARAKGSYTF.

The V call is TRBV10-2, the J call TRBJ1-5, with 7 bases aligning to TRBD1. J gave up 3 bases and V 3 bases, and 5 bases lay outside the gene matches. From germline, CDR1 is WSHSY and CDR2 SAAADI. The CDR3 runs 15 residues. The CDR3 here is CASSDRDSFNQPQHF. The CDR3, as DNA: TGCGCCAGCAGTGATAGGGACAGTTTCAATCAGCCCCAGCATTTT.

The chain is built from TRBV7-9 and TRBJ1-4; 11 nucleotides agree with TRBD1. V was clipped by 0 bases and J by 7 bases; unmatched bases: 7. CDR1 and CDR2 from the germline V gene are SEHNR and FQNEAQ (reference sequence). The CDR3 extends over 17 amino acids. The CDR3 reads CASSLAGQGDYFEKLFF. CDR3 nucleotide sequence: TGTGCCAGCAGCTTAGCGGGACAGGGGGACTACTTTGAAAAACTGTTTTTT. Full variable domain (outside the CDR3, taken from reference TRBV7-9 and TRBJ1-4): DTGVSQNPRHKITKRGQNVTFRCDPISEHNRLYWYRQTLGQGPEFLTYFQNEAQLEKSRLLSDRFSAERPKGSFSTLEIQRTEQGDSAMYLCASSLAGQGDYFEKLFFGSGTQLSVL.

The J gene is TRBJ2-1, the V gene TRBV27; D is unresolved. The V end was cut by 5 bases, the J end by 6 bases, with 11 bases between. In germline, CDR1 is MNHEY, CDR2 SMNVEV (reference sequence). The CDR3 sequence is 13 residues long. The CDR3 is CASSPRLGNEQFF. CDR3 DNA: TGTGCCAGCAGTCCGAGGTTGGGCAATGAGCAGTTCTTC.

The chain uses TRBV10-1 and TRBJ2-3, with 10 bases aligning to TRBD2. V lost 0 bases, J lost 4 bases, and 7 bases stayed unmatched. Germline V CDR1 and CDR2: WNHNN, SYGVQD (reference sequence). This CDR3 has 17 amino acids. In nucleotides, the CDR3 is TGCGCCAGCAGTGAGTCGATACAGCGGGGGGGTTCAGATACGCAGTATTTT. Translating it yields CASSESIQRGGSDTQYF.

The gene calls are TRBV15 and TRBJ2-1, with D maybe TRBD2 (6 bases). The CDR3 loop spans 15 amino acids. CDR1 LNHNV and CDR2 YYDKDF come from the germline V gene (reference sequence). Trimming shortened V by 2 bases and J by 4 bases, and 12 bases separated the two germline ends. In DNA, the CDR3 is TGTGCCACCAGCAGATCCGGGACTTCGTACAATGAGCAGTTCTTC. Amino acids: CATSRSGTSYNEQFF.

The J gene is TRBJ1-2, the V gene TRBV5-1; no clear D. Germline lookup yields CDR1 SGHRS and CDR2 YFSETQ. Trimming removed 0 bases from V and 6 bases from J, with 9 bases in between. The CDR3 has 13 amino acids. In DNA form, the CDR3 reads TGCGCCAGCAGCTTGGAACCTACAGATGGCTACACCTTC. Its translation: CASSLEPTDGYTF. Full variable domain (outside the CDR3, taken from reference TRBV5-1 and TRBJ1-2): KAGVTQTPRYLIKTRGQQVTLSCSPISGHRSVSWYQQTPGQGLQFLFEYFSETQRNKGNFPGRFSGRQFSNSRSEMNVSTLELGDSALYLCASSLEPTDGYTFGSGTRLTVV.

This sequence joins TRBV18 and TRBJ2-1; 8 bases are a match to TRBD1. Unmatched junction bases numbered 14, after V lost 1 base and J lost 0 bases. Per the germline V gene, CDR1 is KGHSH and CDR2 is LQKENI. This CDR3 region has 20 residues. The CDR3 coding sequence is TGTGCCAGCTCACCACTCGGTCCAGGGGGCACGATAAGCTCCTACAATGAGCAGTTCTTC. It translates to CASSPLGPGGTISSYNEQFF.

This clone was seen a handful of times. V is TRBV10-3 and J is TRBJ2-7; D might be TRBD1 (8 bases). V lost 4 bases and J 2 bases, leaving 15 bases between the germline ends. This CDR3 comprises 15 residues. Germline CDR1 is ENHRY and CDR2 is SYGVKD. The CDR3 DNA sequence: TGTGCCATCAGTGTGGGGGGGACAGGACCCTACGAGCAGTACTTC. Translating it yields CAISVGGTGPYEQYF.

V usage is TRBV5-8 and J usage is TRBJ1-1; D unclear. Trimming removed 1 base from V and 1 base from J, with 8 bases in between. The germline CDR1 and CDR2 sequences are SGHTS and YDEGEE. The CDR3 length is 14 residues. CDR3 nucleotides: TGTGCCAGCAGCTTGAGCCGCCAGAACACTGAAGCTTTCTTT. Translated: CASSLSRQNTEAFF.

The CDR3 region has the DNA TGTGCCAGCAGCAAGGCCTGGACAGGGAGGAGCACTGAAGCTTTCTTT. This gives the protein CASSKAWTGRSTEAFF. The chain carries TRBV21-1 and TRBJ1-1; the tabulated D call, TRBD1, remains unverified against the DNA. TRBV21-1 is a pseudogene. CDR3 length equals 16 residues.

The CDR3: CASSQWTSGVTGETQYF. The CDR3 nucleotides read TGTGCCAGCAGCCAATGGACTAGCGGAGTTACGGGAGAGACCCAGTACTTC. The gene calls are TRBV3-1 (or the pseudogene TRBV3-2) and TRBJ2-5; TRBD2 matches at 10 bases. Germline V gives CDR1 LGHDT, CDR2 YNNKEL (reference sequence). With V trimmed by 2 bases and J by 4 bases, 10 bases remained unmatched. CDR3 length equals 17 residues.

V is TRBV30 and J is TRBJ1-3, with 7 nucleotides matching TRBD1. V lost 3 bases and J lost 0; bases outside the gene matches: 11. There are 17 residues in the CDR3. Germline V gene sequence: CDR1 GTSNPN, CDR2 SVGIG (reference sequence). The CDR3 DNA follows: TGTGCCTGGAGCAAGGAGGACAGGCGACTCTCTGGAAACACCATATATTTT. Protein: CAWSKEDRRLSGNTIYF. The full variable domain, with the rest looked up from reference TRBV30 and TRBJ1-3, is SQTIHQWPATLVQPVGSPLSLECTVEGTSNPNLYWYRQAAGRGLQLLFYSVGIGQISSEVPQNLSASRPQDRQFILSSKKLLLSDSGFYLCAWSKEDRRLSGNTIYFGEGSWLTVV.

V usage is TRBV7-2 and J usage is TRBJ1-2, with TRBD1 matching over 9 bases. CDR1 SGHTA and CDR2 FQGNSA come from the germline V gene. V lost 1 base to trimming and J lost 8 bases; unmatched junction nucleotides: 11. The CDR3 consists of 16 residues. This chain's CDR3 is CASSLDGTGFSGGYTF. The CDR3, as DNA: TGTGCCAGCAGCTTAGATGGGACAGGGTTCTCGGGGGGCTACACCTTC.

The chain combines TRBV19 with TRBJ2-1; D may be TRBD1 (5 bases). V was cut by 6 bases and J by 0 bases, with 18 bases left in between. This CDR3 has 17 amino acids. CDR1 and CDR2 from the germline V gene are LNHDA and SQIVND (reference sequence). The CDR3 sequence: CASRGGWTIRSYNEQFF. CDR3 DNA: TGTGCCAGTAGGGGCGGTTGGACAATCCGCTCCTACAATGAGCAGTTCTTC.

About this clone itself: The same CDR3 can be traced to other DNA sequences in this sample. This chain connects TRBV30 to TRBJ1-5; D possibly corresponds to TRBD1 (5 bases). The CDR3 spans 12 residues. Germline CDR1 GTSNPN, CDR2 SVGIG (reference sequence). Trimming stripped 0 bases from V and 6 bases from J, with 6 bases between. The CDR3 coding sequence is TGTGCCTGGAGTGTAAGGGGTCAGCCCCAGCATTTT. It translates to CAWSVRGQPQHF.

The V and J genes are TRBV30 and TRBJ1-3; tentatively, D is TRBD1 (5 bases). CDR3 size: 12 residues. Trimming removed 2 bases at V and 9 bases at J, with 11 bases between. Germline V gene sequence: CDR1 GTSNPN, CDR2 SVGIG (reference sequence). In nucleotides, the CDR3 is TGTGCCTGGAGTACAGGCGTGGGCACCATATATTTT. Amino acid sequence: CAWSTGVGTIYF.

Only a few counts were recorded for this clone. The chain employs TRBV6-2 or TRBV6-3 and TRBJ2-7, with D perhaps TRBD1 (5 bases). In germline, CDR1 is MNHEY, CDR2 SVGEGT. The V end lost 4 bases, the J end lost 2 bases, and 9 bases lay between the germline ends. The CDR3 contains 13 residues. CDR3 nucleotide sequence: TGTGCCAGCAGTTCAGGGATCGCCTACGAGCAGTACTTC. Protein sequence: CASSSGIAYEQYF.

The V call is TRBV28, the J call TRBJ2-4; 9 bases match TRBD1. The ends lost 6 bases at V and 7 bases at J; junction bases unmatched: 10. CDR1 and CDR2 from the germline V gene are MDHEN and SYDVKM. The CDR3 runs 15 residues. The CDR3 is CASSLPGTGKNIQYF. CDR3 DNA sequence: TGTGCCAGCAGCCTTCCCGGGACAGGGAAGAACATTCAGTACTTC.